These T cell receptor beta chains were read from a single sample in a study of blood T cells in healthy people across ages. TCRdb used MiXCR to reprocess the 5' RACE reads, holding one entry per CDR3 protein. The sample includes over 1.5 million distinct CDR3 sequences, roughly 49% of them seen just once. The sample taken for sequencing was blood. Receptors originate from a woman between 40 and 55 years old in good health. CDR3s include the opening cysteine and the closing phenylalanine or tryptophan. The order of the fields is J gene, clone size, D gene, V gene, CDR3 DNA, CDR3 protein. A D gene is named only where the DNA matches it firmly. Some rows have no size entry. The others give once, few or many, or a class for an expanded clone.

j_gene: TRBJ2-1
abundance: NA
d_gene: TRBD1
v_gene: TRBV6-1
CDR3nt: TGTGCCAGCAGTGAAAGGGACAGGGCCAATGAGCAGTTCTTC
CDR3aa: CASSERDRANEQFF

j_gene: TRBJ2-1
abundance: NA
d_gene: NA
v_gene: TRBV2
CDR3nt: TGTGCCAGCAGTCAAAATATTGAGCAGTTCTTC
CDR3aa: CASSQNIEQFF

j_gene: TRBJ2-5
abundance: NA
d_gene: TRBD1
v_gene: TRBV20-1
CDR3nt: TGCAGTGCTGGTCGACAGGGGTTAGGTTTCGAGACCCAGTACTTC
CDR3aa: CSAGRQGLGFETQYF

j_gene: TRBJ2-1
abundance: NA
d_gene: NA
v_gene: TRBV12-3/TRBV12-4
CDR3nt: TGTGCCAGCAGTTCGGCTCGGGGGAAGCAGTTCTTC
CDR3aa: CASSSARGKQFF

j_gene: TRBJ1-6
abundance: NA
d_gene: TRBD1
v_gene: TRBV20-1
CDR3nt: TGCAGTGCTACACACAGGGGGAGGTCCCTCCACTTT
CDR3aa: CSATHRGRSLHF

j_gene: TRBJ2-7
abundance: few
d_gene: TRBD2
v_gene: TRBV28
CDR3nt: TGTGCCGTGGGGGGGTACGAGCAGTACTTC
CDR3aa: CAVGGYEQYF

j_gene: TRBJ1-2
abundance: NA
d_gene: NA
v_gene: TRBV20-1
CDR3nt: TGCAGTGGGTCCGGGGCTAACTATGGCTACACCTTC
CDR3aa: CSGSGANYGYTF

j_gene: TRBJ2-5
abundance: few
d_gene: TRBD2
v_gene: TRBV29-1
CDR3nt: TGCAGCGTTGTTTTAACTAGCGGGGGGTTAAAAGAGACCCAGTACTTC
CDR3aa: CSVVLTSGGLKETQYF

j_gene: TRBJ1-4
abundance: NA
d_gene: NA
v_gene: TRBV6-5
CDR3nt: TGTGCCAGCCTCCGGCGGGCGGCGACTAATGAAAAACTGTTTTTT
CDR3aa: CASLRRAATNEKLFF

j_gene: TRBJ2-1
abundance: few
d_gene: TRBD2
v_gene: TRBV20-1
CDR3nt: TGCAGTGCTACGGGGGGAACCTACAATGAGCAGTTCTTC
CDR3aa: CSATGGTYNEQFF

j_gene: TRBJ2-7
abundance: NA
d_gene: TRBD2
v_gene: TRBV5-4
CDR3nt: TGTGCCAGCAGCTATGTTACGGGACTAGGTCACTCCTACGAGCAGTACTTC
CDR3aa: CASSYVTGLGHSYEQYF

j_gene: TRBJ2-7
abundance: many
d_gene: NA
v_gene: TRBV7-2
CDR3nt: TGTGCCAGCAGTCGTACAGGGAGTATCTCCTACGAGCAGTACTTC
CDR3aa: CASSRTGSISYEQYF

j_gene: TRBJ2-7
abundance: NA
d_gene: NA
v_gene: TRBV20-1
CDR3nt: TGCAGTGCCCTCGCAGGGCTCTACGAGCAGTACTTC
CDR3aa: CSALAGLYEQYF

j_gene: TRBJ2-5
abundance: few
d_gene: NA
v_gene: TRBV7-2
CDR3nt: TGTGCCAGCAGCCGGAGCCGGGACGTAGAGACCCAGTACTTC
CDR3aa: CASSRSRDVETQYF

j_gene: TRBJ1-1
abundance: few
d_gene: NA
v_gene: TRBV25-1
CDR3nt: TGTGCCAGCAGGGGGGTTGGAGGAGGAGCGGAAGCTTTCTTT
CDR3aa: CASRGVGGGAEAFF

j_gene: TRBJ1-5
abundance: NA
d_gene: NA
v_gene: TRBV7-9
CDR3nt: TGTGCCAGCAGCTTAACGACAGTCAGAAATCAGCCCCAGCATTTT
CDR3aa: CASSLTTVRNQPQHF

j_gene: TRBJ2-7
abundance: NA
d_gene: NA
v_gene: TRBV20-1
CDR3nt: TGCAGTGCTAGAGATGCCCGAACCGGCTTGAACGAGCAGTACTTC
CDR3aa: CSARDARTGLNEQYF

j_gene: TRBJ2-6
abundance: NA
d_gene: TRBD1
v_gene: TRBV2
CDR3nt: TGTGCCAGCAGTTCAGGGACAGAAGCTGGGGCCAACGTCCTGACTTTC
CDR3aa: CASSSGTEAGANVLTF

j_gene: TRBJ2-1
abundance: NA
d_gene: NA
v_gene: TRBV11-2
CDR3nt: TGTGCCAGCAGCCCGCGGCCGGGGGAATACAATGAGCAGTTCTTC
CDR3aa: CASSPRPGEYNEQFF

j_gene: TRBJ1-5
abundance: once
d_gene: NA
v_gene: TRBV4-2
CDR3nt: TGTGCCAGCAGCCAAGTCATGGGGGGCTCGGAGCCCCAGCATTTT
CDR3aa: CASSQVMGGSEPQHF

j_gene: TRBJ2-5
abundance: NA
d_gene: NA
v_gene: TRBV13
CDR3nt: TGTGCCAGCAGCTCAGGGACCCGACCGTTCCTAGAGACCCAGTACTTC
CDR3aa: CASSSGTRPFLETQYF

j_gene: TRBJ2-1
abundance: NA
d_gene: NA
v_gene: TRBV12-3/TRBV12-4
CDR3nt: TGTGCCAGCAGTCTTCATGCCGGCGAATACAATGAGCAGTTCTTC
CDR3aa: CASSLHAGEYNEQFF

j_gene: TRBJ2-1
abundance: NA
d_gene: NA
v_gene: TRBV6-2/TRBV6-3
CDR3nt: TGTGCCAGCAGTTACTCAATCTTTCTAGCGGGGACAGGGAATGAGCAGTTCTTC
CDR3aa: CASSYSIFLAGTGNEQFF

j_gene: TRBJ2-5
abundance: few
d_gene: TRBD1
v_gene: TRBV12-3/TRBV12-4
CDR3nt: TGTGCCAGCAGTGCGTGGCAGGGGGATGAGACCCAGTACTTC
CDR3aa: CASSAWQGDETQYF

j_gene: TRBJ2-7
abundance: once
d_gene: TRBD1
v_gene: TRBV5-5
CDR3nt: TGTGCCAGCAGCTTGGAAATGTCCGGGACAGGGTACAATGAGCAGTACTTC
CDR3aa: CASSLEMSGTGYNEQYF

j_gene: TRBJ1-1
abundance: NA
d_gene: TRBD1
v_gene: TRBV20-1
CDR3nt: TGCAGTGAGGTTTCTCCAGGGGGCACTGAAGCTTTCTTT
CDR3aa: CSEVSPGGTEAFF

j_gene: TRBJ2-3
abundance: few
d_gene: NA
v_gene: TRBV15
CDR3nt: TGTGCCACCAACCGCTCGGGGACAGATACGCAGTATTTT
CDR3aa: CATNRSGTDTQYF

j_gene: TRBJ1-2
abundance: NA
d_gene: TRBD1
v_gene: TRBV5-6
CDR3nt: TGTGCCAGCAGCTTGAGGGCAGGGGGATCAGAAGGCTACACCTTC
CDR3aa: CASSLRAGGSEGYTF

j_gene: TRBJ2-5
abundance: NA
d_gene: NA
v_gene: TRBV2
CDR3nt: TGTGCCAGCAGTGATCCCCACCAAGAGACCCAGTACTTC
CDR3aa: CASSDPHQETQYF

j_gene: TRBJ2-5
abundance: few
d_gene: NA
v_gene: TRBV24-1
CDR3nt: TGTGCCACCAGTGACACCACCGCCGGGGTACGGCAAGAGACCCAGTACTTC
CDR3aa: CATSDTTAGVRQETQYF

j_gene: TRBJ2-7
abundance: NA
d_gene: NA
v_gene: TRBV6-1
CDR3nt: TGTGCCAGCAGTGAAGGTTTAGGGACCTACGAGCAGTACTTC
CDR3aa: CASSEGLGTYEQYF

j_gene: TRBJ2-5
abundance: NA
d_gene: NA
v_gene: TRBV7-9
CDR3nt: TGTGCCAGCACCCGCCCGGGCCCCGTTATCCAAGAGACCCAGTACTTC
CDR3aa: CASTRPGPVIQETQYF

j_gene: TRBJ2-1
abundance: NA
d_gene: TRBD2
v_gene: TRBV4-3
CDR3nt: TGCGCCAGCAGCCTTCGAAATCTAGCGGGGGGGCCCAATGAGCAGTTCTTC
CDR3aa: CASSLRNLAGGPNEQFF

j_gene: TRBJ2-1
abundance: NA
d_gene: TRBD1
v_gene: TRBV6-2/TRBV6-3
CDR3nt: TGTGCCAGCAGGCCCCTCGGTGACAGGGGATACAATGAGCAGTTCTTC
CDR3aa: CASRPLGDRGYNEQFF

j_gene: TRBJ2-6
abundance: NA
d_gene: NA
v_gene: TRBV6-1
CDR3nt: TGTGCCAGCAGTGACCGGGACTCCAGCTCTGGGGCCAGCGTCCTGACTTTC
CDR3aa: CASSDRDSSSGASVLTF

j_gene: TRBJ2-6
abundance: NA
d_gene: NA
v_gene: TRBV20-1
CDR3nt: TGCAGTGCTAGTTTACTCGGGGCTGGGGCCAACGTCCTGACTTTC
CDR3aa: CSASLLGAGANVLTF